The 4 T cell receptor beta chains reported below all come from one sample, sequenced in a study of blood T cell repertoires in COVID-19. Generated by immunoSEQ multiplex PCR, the TCRdb table keeps only in-frame clones and is missing some. The sample carries approximately 230,000 clones, 80% to 90% recorded once. Specimen: PBMCs or T cells enriched from blood (not recorded which). The receptors originated from a middle-aged man who had recovered from COVID-19.

V gene TRBV25-1 combines with J gene TRBJ1-1; D may be TRBD1 (5 bases). CDR1 and CDR2 from the germline V gene are MGHDK and SYGVNS. Trimming shortened V by 4 bases and J by 7 bases, and 7 bases separated the two germline ends. This CDR3 has 11 amino acids. CDR3 in amino acids: CASSGGVEAFF. The CDR3 region has the DNA TGTGCCAGCAGTGGGGGGGTTGAAGCTTTCTTT.

This sequence joins TRBV18 and TRBJ2-7; 8 bases match TRBD1. The CDR3 has 15 amino acids. V lost 4 bases, J lost 2 bases, and 7 bases stayed unmatched. Per germline, CDR1 KGHSH and CDR2 LQKENI. The CDR3 DNA reads TGTGCCAGCTCACGGGGACAGGAGCAGACCTACGAGCAGTACTTC. It specifies CASSRGQEQTYEQYF.

The rearrangement uses TRBV4-1 and TRBJ1-6; D is uncertain. V was trimmed by 0 bases and J by 7 bases, leaving 16 bases between them. The V gene's germline CDR1 is MGHRA and CDR2 YSYEKL. There are 17 residues in the CDR3. The CDR3 protein is CASSQDTREANNSPLHF. CDR3 in DNA: TGCGCCAGCAGCCAAGATACTAGGGAAGCGAACAATTCACCCCTCCACTTT.

The chain links TRBV6-2 or TRBV6-3 to TRBJ2-3; D possibly corresponds to TRBD1 (5 bases). This CDR3 is 17 amino acids long. Trimming took off 0 bases at V and 0 bases at J, with 13 bases between the two ends. Germline CDR1 reads MNHEY; CDR2 reads SVGEGT. As DNA, the CDR3 is TGTGCCAGCAGTTACTCCCTGACAAGGGGAAGCACAGATACGCAGTATTTT. Translated: CASSYSLTRGSTDTQYF.